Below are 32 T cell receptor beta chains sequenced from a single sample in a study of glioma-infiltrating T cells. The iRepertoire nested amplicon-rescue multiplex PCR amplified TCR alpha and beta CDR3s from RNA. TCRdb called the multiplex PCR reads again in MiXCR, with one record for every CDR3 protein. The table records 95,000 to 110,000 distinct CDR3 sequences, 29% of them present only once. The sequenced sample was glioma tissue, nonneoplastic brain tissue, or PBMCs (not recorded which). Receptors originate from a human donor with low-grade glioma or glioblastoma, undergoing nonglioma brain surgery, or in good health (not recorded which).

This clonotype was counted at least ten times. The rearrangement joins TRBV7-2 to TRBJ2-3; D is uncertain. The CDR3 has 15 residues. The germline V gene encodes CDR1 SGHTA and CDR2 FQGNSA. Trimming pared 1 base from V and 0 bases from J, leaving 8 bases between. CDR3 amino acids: CASSLVGYSTDTQYF. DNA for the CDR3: TGTGCCAGCAGCTTAGTAGGGTATAGCACAGATACGCAGTATTTT.

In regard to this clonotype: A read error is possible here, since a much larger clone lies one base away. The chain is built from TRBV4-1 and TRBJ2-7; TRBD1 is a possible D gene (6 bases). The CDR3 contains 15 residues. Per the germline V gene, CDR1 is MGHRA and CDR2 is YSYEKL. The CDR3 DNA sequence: TGCGCCAGCGGCCAACAGGACAGCCTTCTCTACGAGCAGTACTTC. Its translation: CASGQQDSLLYEQYF.

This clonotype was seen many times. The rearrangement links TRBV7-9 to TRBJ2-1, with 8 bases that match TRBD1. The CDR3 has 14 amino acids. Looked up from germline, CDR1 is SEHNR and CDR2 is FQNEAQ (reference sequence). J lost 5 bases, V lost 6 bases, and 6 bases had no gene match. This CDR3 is CASSTDRVNNEQFF. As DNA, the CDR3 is TGTGCCAGCAGTACGGACAGGGTCAACAATGAGCAGTTCTTC.

The CDR3 region has the DNA TGTGCCAGCAGCCAAGGTGCCGCCAGGGAATGGTCCGAAAAACTGTTTTTT. This encodes CASSQGAAREWSEKLFF. The chain is built from TRBV4-2 and TRBJ1-4, with D maybe TRBD1 (5 bases). Trimming shortened V by 1 base and J by 8 bases, and 20 bases separated the two germline ends. This CDR3 is 17 amino acids long. The germline gives CDR1 LGHNA, CDR2 YNFKEQ.

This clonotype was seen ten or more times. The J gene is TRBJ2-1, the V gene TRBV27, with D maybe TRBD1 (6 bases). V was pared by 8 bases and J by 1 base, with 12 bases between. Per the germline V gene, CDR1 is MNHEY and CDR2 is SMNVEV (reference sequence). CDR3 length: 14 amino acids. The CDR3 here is CASPDSQSYNEQFF. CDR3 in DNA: TGTGCCAGCCCGGACAGCCAATCCTACAATGAGCAGTTCTTC.

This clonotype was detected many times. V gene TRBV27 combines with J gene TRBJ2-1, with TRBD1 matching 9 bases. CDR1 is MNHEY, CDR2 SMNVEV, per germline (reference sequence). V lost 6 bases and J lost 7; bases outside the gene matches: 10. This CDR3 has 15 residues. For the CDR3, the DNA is TGTGCCAGCAGGCCACGGGACAGGGCTTGGAATGAGCAGTTCTTC. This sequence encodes CASRPRDRAWNEQFF.

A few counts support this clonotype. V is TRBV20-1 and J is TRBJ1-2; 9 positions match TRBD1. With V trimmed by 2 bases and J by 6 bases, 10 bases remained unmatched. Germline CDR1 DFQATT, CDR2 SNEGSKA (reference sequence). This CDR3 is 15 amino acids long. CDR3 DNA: TGCAGTGCTAGATACCCTCGACAGGGGGGCAATGGCTACACCTTC. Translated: CSARYPRQGGNGYTF.

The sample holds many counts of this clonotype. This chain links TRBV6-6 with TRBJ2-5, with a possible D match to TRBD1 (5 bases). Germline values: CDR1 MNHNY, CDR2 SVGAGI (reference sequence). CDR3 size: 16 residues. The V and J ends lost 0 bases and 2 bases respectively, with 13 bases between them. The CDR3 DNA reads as TGTGCCAGCAGTTACTCGGGTTCCAGGGTGCAAGAGACCCAGTACTTC. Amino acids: CASSYSGSRVQETQYF.

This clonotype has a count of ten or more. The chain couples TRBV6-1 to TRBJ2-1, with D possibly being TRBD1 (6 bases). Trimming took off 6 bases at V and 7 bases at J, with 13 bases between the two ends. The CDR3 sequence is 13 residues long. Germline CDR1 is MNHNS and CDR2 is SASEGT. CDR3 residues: CASSIPGVNEQFF. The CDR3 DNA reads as TGTGCCAGCAGCATTCCAGGGGTGAATGAGCAGTTCTTC.

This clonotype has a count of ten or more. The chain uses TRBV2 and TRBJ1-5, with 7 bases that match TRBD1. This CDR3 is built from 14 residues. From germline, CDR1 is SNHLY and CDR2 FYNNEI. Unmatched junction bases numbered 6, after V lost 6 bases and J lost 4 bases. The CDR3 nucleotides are TGTGCCAGCAGCCCGGACAGGTTGAATCAGCCCCAGCATTTT. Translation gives CASSPDRLNQPQHF.

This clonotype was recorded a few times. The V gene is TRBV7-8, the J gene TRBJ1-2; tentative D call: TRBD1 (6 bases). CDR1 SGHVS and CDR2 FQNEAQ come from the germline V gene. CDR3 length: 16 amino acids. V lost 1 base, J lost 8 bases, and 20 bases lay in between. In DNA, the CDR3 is TGTGCCAGCAGCTTAGGGTCCGGGACACACTTTTACGGCTACACCTTC. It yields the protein CASSLGSGTHFYGYTF.

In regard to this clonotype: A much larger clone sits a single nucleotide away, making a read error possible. The CDR3 DNA reads TGCGCCAGCAGCCAAGAGGCAGGGAATCAAGAGACCCAGTACTTC. This gives the protein CASSQEAGNQETQYF. The chain uses TRBV4-1 and TRBJ2-5, with D maybe TRBD1 (5 bases). The germline CDR1 and CDR2 sequences are MGHRA and YSYEKL. This CDR3 is built from 15 residues. V was shortened by 0 bases and J by 2 bases, with 10 bases between the two germline ends.

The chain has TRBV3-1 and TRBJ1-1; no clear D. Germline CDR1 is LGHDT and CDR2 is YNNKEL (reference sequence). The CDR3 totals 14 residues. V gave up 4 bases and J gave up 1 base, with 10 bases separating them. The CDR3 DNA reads TGTGCCAGCAGCCCTACCGACCGGAACACTGAAGCTTTCTTT. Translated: CASSPTDRNTEAFF.

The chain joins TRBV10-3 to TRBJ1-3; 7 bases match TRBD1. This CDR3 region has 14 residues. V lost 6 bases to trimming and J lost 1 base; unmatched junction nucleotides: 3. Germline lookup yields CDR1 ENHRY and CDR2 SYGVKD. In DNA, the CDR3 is TGTGCCATCAGCACGGGACAGTCTGGAAACACCATATATTTT. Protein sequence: CAISTGQSGNTIYF.

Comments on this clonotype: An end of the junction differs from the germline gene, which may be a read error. In DNA, the CDR3 is TGTGCTAGCAGCTCTGGACTAGCTAACATCGGGGAGCTGTTTTTT. This sequence encodes CASSSGLANIGELFF. The chain joins TRBV7-7 to TRBJ2-2, with TRBD2 matching 8 bases. The CDR3 has 15 residues. CDR1 SSHAT and CDR2 FNYEAQ come from the germline V gene (reference sequence).

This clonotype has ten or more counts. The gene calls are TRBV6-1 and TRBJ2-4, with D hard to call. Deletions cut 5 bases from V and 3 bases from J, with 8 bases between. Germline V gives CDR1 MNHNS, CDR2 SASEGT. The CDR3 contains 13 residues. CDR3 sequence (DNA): TGTGCCAGCAGTCCCTGGGACAAAAACATTCAGTACTTC. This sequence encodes CASSPWDKNIQYF.

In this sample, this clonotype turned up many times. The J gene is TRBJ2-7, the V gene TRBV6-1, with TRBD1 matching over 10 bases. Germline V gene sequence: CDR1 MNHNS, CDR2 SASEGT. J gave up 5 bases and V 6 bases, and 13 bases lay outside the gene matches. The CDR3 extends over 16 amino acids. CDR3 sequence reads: CASSQITGTGANEQYF. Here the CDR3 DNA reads TGTGCCAGCAGCCAGATTACCGGGACAGGGGCCAACGAGCAGTACTTC.

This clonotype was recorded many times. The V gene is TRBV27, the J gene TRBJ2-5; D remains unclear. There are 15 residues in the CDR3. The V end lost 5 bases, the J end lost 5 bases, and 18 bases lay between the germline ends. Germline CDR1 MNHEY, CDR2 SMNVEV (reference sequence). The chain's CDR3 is CASSPTSRPPETQYF. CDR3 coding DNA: TGTGCCAGCAGTCCAACAAGTAGGCCCCCGGAGACCCAGTACTTC.

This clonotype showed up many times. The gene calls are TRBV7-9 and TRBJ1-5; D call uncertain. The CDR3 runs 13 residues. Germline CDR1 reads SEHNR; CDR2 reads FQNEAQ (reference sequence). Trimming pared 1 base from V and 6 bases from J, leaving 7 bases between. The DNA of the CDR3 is TGTGCCAGCAGCTTAGTGGCAAGTCAGCCCCAGCATTTT. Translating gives CASSLVASQPQHF.

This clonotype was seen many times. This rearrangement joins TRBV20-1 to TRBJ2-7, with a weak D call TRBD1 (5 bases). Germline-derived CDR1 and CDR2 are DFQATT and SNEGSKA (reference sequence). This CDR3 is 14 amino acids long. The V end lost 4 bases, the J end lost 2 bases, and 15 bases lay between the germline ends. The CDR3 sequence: CSANRQGTTYEQYF. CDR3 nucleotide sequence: TGCAGTGCTAACCGTCAGGGAACGACCTACGAGCAGTACTTC.

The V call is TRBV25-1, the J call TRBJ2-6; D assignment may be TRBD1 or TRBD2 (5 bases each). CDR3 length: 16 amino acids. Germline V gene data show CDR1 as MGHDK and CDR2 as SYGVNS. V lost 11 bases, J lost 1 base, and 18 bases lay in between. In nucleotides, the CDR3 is TGTGCCGTCTCCGCGAGGGGCGTATCTGGGGCCAACGTCCTGACTTTC. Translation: CAVSARGVSGANVLTF.

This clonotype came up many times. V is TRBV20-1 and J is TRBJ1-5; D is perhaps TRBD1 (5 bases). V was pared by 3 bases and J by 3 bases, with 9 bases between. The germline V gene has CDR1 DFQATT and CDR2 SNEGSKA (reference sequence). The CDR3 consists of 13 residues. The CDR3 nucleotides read TGCAGTGCTAGGGAGGGACTCAATCAGCCCCAGCATTTT. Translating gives CSAREGLNQPQHF.

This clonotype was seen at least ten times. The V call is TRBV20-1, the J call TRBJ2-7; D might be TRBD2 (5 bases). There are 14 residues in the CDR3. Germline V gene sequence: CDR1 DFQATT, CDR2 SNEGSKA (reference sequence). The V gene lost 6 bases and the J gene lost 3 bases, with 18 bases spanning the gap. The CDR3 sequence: CSAGSSQSGYEQYF. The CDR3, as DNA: TGCAGTGCCGGGTCCTCTCAGAGCGGCTACGAGCAGTACTTC.

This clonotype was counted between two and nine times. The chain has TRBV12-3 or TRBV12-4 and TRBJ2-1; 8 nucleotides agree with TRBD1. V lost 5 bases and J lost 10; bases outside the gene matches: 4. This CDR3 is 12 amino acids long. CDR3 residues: CASSDRGWEQFF. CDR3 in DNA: TGTGCCAGCAGTGACAGGGGATGGGAGCAGTTCTTC.

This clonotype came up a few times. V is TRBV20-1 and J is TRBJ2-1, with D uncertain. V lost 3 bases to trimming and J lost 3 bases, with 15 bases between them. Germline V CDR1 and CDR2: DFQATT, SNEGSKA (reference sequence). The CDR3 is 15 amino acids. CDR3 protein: CSASSWIKHYNEQFF. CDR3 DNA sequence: TGCAGTGCTAGCTCTTGGATAAAACACTACAATGAGCAGTTCTTC.

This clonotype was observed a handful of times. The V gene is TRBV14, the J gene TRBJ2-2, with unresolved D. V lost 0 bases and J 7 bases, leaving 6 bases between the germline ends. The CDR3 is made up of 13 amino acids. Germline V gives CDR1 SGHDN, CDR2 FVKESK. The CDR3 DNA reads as TGTGCCAGCAGCCAAGAAATTTTCGGGGAGCTGTTTTTT. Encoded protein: CASSQEIFGELFF.

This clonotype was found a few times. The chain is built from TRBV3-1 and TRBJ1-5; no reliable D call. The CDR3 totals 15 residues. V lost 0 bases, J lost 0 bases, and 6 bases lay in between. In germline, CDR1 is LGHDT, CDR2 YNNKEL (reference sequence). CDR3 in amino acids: CASSQDLDSNQPQHF. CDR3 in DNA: TGTGCCAGCAGCCAAGATTTGGATAGCAATCAGCCCCAGCATTTT.

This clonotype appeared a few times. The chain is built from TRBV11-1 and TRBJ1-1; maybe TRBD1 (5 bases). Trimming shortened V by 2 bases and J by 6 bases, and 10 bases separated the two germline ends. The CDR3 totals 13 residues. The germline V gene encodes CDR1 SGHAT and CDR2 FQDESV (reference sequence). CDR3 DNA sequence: TGTGCCAGCAGCTTAATAGGGACGGCTGAAGCTTTCTTT. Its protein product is CASSLIGTAEAFF.

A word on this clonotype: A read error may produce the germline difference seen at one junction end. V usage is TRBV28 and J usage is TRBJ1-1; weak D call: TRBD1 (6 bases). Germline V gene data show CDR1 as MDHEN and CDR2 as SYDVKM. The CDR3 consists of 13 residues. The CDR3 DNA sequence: TGTGCCAGCAGTTTTATGGGGGACACTGAAGCTTTATTT. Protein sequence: CASSFMGDTEALF.

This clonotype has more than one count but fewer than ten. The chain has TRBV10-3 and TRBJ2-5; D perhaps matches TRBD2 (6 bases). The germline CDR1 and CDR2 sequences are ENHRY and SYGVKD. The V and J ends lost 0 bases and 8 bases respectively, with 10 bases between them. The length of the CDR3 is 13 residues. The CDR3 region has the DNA TGTGCCATCAGTGAGTCTCCGGAGGGAACCCAGTACTTC. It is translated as CAISESPEGTQYF.

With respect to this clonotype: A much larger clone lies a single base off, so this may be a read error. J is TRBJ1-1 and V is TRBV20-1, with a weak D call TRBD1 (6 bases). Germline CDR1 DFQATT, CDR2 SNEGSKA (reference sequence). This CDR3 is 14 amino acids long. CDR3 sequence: CSARGTAGNTEALF. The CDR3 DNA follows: TGCAGTGCTAGAGGGACAGCAGGAAACACTGAAGCTTTATTT.

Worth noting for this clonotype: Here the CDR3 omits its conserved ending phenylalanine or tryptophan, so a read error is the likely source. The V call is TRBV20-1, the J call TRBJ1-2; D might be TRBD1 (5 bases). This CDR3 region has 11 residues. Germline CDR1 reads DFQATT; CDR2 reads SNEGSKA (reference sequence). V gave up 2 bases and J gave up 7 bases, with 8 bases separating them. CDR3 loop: CSARHRLGYTL. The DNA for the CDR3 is TGCAGTGCTAGACACAGGCTTGGCTACACCCTC.